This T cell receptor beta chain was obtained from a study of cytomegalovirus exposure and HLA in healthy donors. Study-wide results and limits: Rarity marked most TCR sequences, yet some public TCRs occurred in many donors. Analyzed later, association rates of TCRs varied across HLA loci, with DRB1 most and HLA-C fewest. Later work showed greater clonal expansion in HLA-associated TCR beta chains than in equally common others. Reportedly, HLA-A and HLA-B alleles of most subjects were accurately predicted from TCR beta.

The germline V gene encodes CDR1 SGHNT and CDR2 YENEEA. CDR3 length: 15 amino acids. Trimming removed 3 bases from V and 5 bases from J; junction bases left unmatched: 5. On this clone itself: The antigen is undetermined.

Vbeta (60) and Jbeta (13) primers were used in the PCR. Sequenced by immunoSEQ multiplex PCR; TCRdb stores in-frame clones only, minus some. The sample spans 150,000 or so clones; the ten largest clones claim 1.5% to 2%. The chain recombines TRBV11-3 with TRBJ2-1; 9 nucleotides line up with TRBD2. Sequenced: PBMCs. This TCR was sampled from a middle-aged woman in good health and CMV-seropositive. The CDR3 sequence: CASSFSGLANNEQFF. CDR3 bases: TGTGCCAGCAGCTTTAGTGGACTAGCGAACAATGAGCAGTTCTTC.